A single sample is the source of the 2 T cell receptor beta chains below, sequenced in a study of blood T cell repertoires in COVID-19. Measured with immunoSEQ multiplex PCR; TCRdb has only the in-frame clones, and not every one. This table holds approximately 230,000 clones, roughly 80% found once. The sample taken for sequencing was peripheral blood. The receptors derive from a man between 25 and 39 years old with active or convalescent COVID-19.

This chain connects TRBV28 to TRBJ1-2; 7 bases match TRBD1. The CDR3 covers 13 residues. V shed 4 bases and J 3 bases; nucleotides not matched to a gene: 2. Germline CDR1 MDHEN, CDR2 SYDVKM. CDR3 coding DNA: TGTGCCAGCAGTTCACAGGGGTACTATGGCTACACCTTC. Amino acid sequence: CASSSQGYYGYTF.

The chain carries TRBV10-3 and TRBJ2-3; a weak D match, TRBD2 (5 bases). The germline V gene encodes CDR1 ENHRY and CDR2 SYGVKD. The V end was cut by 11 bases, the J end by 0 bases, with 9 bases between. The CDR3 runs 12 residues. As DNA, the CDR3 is TGTGCCTCTGCGGGTAGCACAGATACGCAGTATTTT. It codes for CASAGSTDTQYF.